This section outlines one T cell receptor (beta chain) sequence together with its context. What it recognizes is unknown. The record originates from a study of T cells in Graves' hyperthyroidism and ophthalmopathy. Broader study findings: From stable hyperthyroidism, ophthalmopathy was set apart by a 13 V-J model.

Any patient presenting with uncontrolled infection, other autoimmune disease, pregnancy or lactation was left out. CDR3 length: 18 amino acids. The trim removed 0 bases at V and 4 bases at J, leaving 12 bases unmatched. CDR1 and CDR2 (germline): LGHDT, YNNKEL (reference sequence). Amplification of TCR beta CDR3 regions used RNA as the template. The TCR CDR3 first-round RT-PCR relied on the HTBI primer set. Using its own MiXCR run on the multiplex PCR reads, TCRdb lists one record per CDR3 protein. The sample shows about 460,000 distinct CDR3 sequences, under 25% of them seen only once. The chain couples TRBV3-1 to TRBJ2-1; 7 nucleotides align to TRBD2. The TCR comes from a woman aged 70-85 years with Graves' ophthalmopathy. Sequencing used blood. The CDR3 nucleotides are TGTGCCAGCAGCCAAGATGAGGGTGGGAGGGGCAGGTACAATGAGCAGTTCTTC. Its translation: CASSQDEGGRGRYNEQFF.